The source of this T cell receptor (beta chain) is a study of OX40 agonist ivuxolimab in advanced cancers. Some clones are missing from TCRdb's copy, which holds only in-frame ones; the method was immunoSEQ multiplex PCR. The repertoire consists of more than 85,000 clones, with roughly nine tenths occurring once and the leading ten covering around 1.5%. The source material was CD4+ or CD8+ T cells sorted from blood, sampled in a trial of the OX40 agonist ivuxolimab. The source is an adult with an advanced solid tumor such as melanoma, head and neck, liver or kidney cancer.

CDR3 DNA sequence: TGTGCCAGCAGCTTACGGCGGGGGAGCTCCTACGAGCAGTACTTC. Protein product: CASSLRRGSSYEQYF. This sequence joins TRBV13 and TRBJ2-7, with 7 bases lining up with TRBD2. Germline loops: CDR1 PRHDT, CDR2 FYEKMQ (reference sequence). V dropped 2 bases and J dropped 0; count of bases not matched to a gene: 4. This CDR3 region has 15 residues. Variable domain in full (rest from reference TRBV13 and TRBJ2-7): AAGVIQSPRHLIKEKRETATLKCYPIPRHDTVYWYQQGPGQDPQFLISFYEKMQSDKGSIPDRFSAQQFSDYHSELNMSSLELGDSALYFCASSLRRGSSYEQYFGPGTRLTVT.